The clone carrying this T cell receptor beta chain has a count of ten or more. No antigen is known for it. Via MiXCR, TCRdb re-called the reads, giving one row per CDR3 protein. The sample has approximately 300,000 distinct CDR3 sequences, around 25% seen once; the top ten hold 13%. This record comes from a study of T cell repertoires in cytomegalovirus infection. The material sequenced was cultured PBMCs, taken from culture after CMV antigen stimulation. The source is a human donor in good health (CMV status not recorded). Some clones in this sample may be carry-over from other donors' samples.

In DNA form, the CDR3 reads TGTGCCAGCACCAGTACTAGGGCAGATACGCAGTATTTT. This translates into CASTSTRADTQYF. V and J are TRBV7-2 and TRBJ2-3; TRBD2 might be the D (5 bases). The CDR3 runs to 13 residues. The germline gives CDR1 SGHTA, CDR2 FQGNSA. V shed 7 bases and J shed 4 bases, with 12 bases lying between them.